This TCR beta chain derives from a study of regulatory T cells in long-lasting Graves disease. Time point: newly diagnosed GD, antithyroid drugs for less than 3 months. Scientists built the TCR library using RNA that was extracted from PBMCs. Patients met American Thyroid Association criteria for Graves' disease. Patients of an endocrinology department in Xi'an, China, were included. A volume of about 9 milliliters of peripheral blood was collected in EDTA tubes. There are many counts of this clonotype. Arm-PCR of CDR3 regions and iRepertoire HTBI primers were used to build TCR beta libraries. Using its own MiXCR run on the multiplex PCR reads, TCRdb lists one record per CDR3 protein. The sample has approximately 540,000 distinct CDR3 sequences, around 11% seen once. CDR1 is SEHNR, CDR2 FQNEAQ, per germline (reference sequence). Trimming pared 1 base from V and 0 bases from J, leaving 9 bases between. This CDR3 spans 15 amino acids.

This sample was also put to use in a study of T cells in Graves' hyperthyroidism and ophthalmopathy. From that paper: Most thyroid clonotypes with frequency above 0.001 were detected in blood.

This clonotype was obtained from a woman in her twenties or thirties with Graves disease. V gene TRBV7-9 combines with J gene TRBJ1-1, with D uncertain. The sample here was peripheral blood mononuclear cells (PBMCs), taken at new diagnosis, from a patient treated with antithyroid drugs. The CDR3 DNA reads as TGTGCCAGCAGCTTAGGCGTGGGAGTGAACACTGAAGCTTTCTTT. Protein: CASSLGVGVNTEAFF.